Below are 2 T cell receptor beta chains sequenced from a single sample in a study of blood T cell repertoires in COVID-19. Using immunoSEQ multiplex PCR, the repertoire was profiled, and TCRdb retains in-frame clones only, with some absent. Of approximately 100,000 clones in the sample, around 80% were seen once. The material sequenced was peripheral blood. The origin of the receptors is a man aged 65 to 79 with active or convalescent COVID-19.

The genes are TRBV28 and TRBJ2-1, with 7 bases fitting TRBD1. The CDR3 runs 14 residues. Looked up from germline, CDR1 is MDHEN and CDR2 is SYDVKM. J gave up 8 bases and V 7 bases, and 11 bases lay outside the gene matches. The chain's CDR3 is CASTGRQGKDEQFF. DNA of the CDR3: TGTGCCAGCACGGGCCGACAGGGAAAAGATGAGCAGTTCTTC.

This chain's CDR3 is CAWSSGLSSEAFF. The CDR3 DNA reads as TGTGCCTGGAGTTCAGGGTTATCGTCTGAAGCTTTCTTT. This chain uses TRBV30 with TRBJ1-1; weak D call: TRBD1 (5 bases). V lost 2 bases and J 6 bases, leaving 13 bases between the germline ends. Germline V lookup: CDR1 GTSNPN, CDR2 SVGIG (reference sequence). This CDR3 is built from 13 residues.